This TCR beta chain comes out of a study of T-cell reconstitution after alpha-beta-depleted transplantation in children. This clonotype has a handful of counts. Library preparation (for TCRbeta) was performed with unique molecular identifiers. MiXCR, run by TCRdb on the PCR reads, gives a single entry per CDR3 protein. The table lists 210,000 or so distinct CDR3 sequences, approximately 9% of them singletons. The CDR3 length is 14 residues. Germline V lookup: CDR1 MNHEY, CDR2 SMNVEV (reference sequence). V gave up 9 bases and J gave up 1 base; unmatched junction bases: 6. This chain uses TRBV27 with TRBJ2-1, with 7 bases lining up with TRBD1. This receptor was identified in a human donor who donated a stem cell graft to a child with acute lymphoblastic leukemia. Sequences were derived from PBMCs from the stem cell graft donor, sampled from the stem cell graft. The DNA of the CDR3 is TGTGCCAGTTCCGTACAGGGGTCCTACAATGAGCAGTTCTTC. As protein: CASSVQGSYNEQFF.